This passage covers 21 T cell receptor beta chains from one sample sequenced in a study of cytomegalovirus exposure and HLA in healthy donors. Researchers ran the PCR with 60 Vbeta and 13 Jbeta primers. The repertoire was sequenced with immunoSEQ multiplex PCR; TCRdb's copy has only in-frame clones and lacks some. Among 110,000 to 150,000 clones listed, just under 70% were seen once. Material: PBMCs. Receptors were obtained from a man in his fifties or sixties in good health and CMV-seronegative.

In this sample, this clone turned up a few times. This chain uses TRBV7-7 with TRBJ2-5; TRBD2 agrees at 10 bases. Germline V CDR1 and CDR2: SSHAT, FNYEAQ (reference sequence). This CDR3 comprises 16 residues. Trimming at V came to 1 base and at J to 4 bases, leaving 6 bases not matched to a gene. DNA for the CDR3: TGTGCCAGCAGCTTAGTGCAGCGGGAGGGCCGAGAGACCCAGTACTTC. This encodes CASSLVQREGRETQYF.

V usage is TRBV11-3 and J usage is TRBJ2-1; 10 nucleotides agree with TRBD2. In germline, CDR1 is SGHNT, CDR2 YENEEA. The CDR3 has 17 residues. The V and J ends lost 1 base and 7 bases, in that order; junction bases with no gene match: 10. For the CDR3, the DNA is TGTGCCAGCAGCTTAGGTGGAAGCGGGAGGGTAGGGAATGAGCAGTTCTTC. Amino acids: CASSLGGSGRVGNEQFF.

This clone came up once. The V gene is TRBV28, the J gene TRBJ2-1; 10 bases fit TRBD2. CDR3 length: 15 residues. Germline CDR1 MDHEN, CDR2 SYDVKM. V gave up 3 bases and J gave up 4 bases; unmatched junction bases: 3. The CDR3 sequence is CASSFSSGRYNEQFF. CDR3 nucleotide sequence: TGTGCCAGCAGTTTTTCTAGCGGGAGATACAATGAGCAGTTCTTC.

This rearrangement joins TRBV4-2 to TRBJ2-1; D perhaps matches TRBD2 (6 bases). The CDR3 has 14 residues. Germline assignment: CDR1 LGHNA and CDR2 YNFKEQ. The ends were cut back, 1 base at V and 12 bases at J, with 16 bases in the middle. The DNA of the CDR3 is TGTGCCAGCAGCCAAGGGCGGGGCCCCCGGGGGCAGTTCTTC. Amino acids: CASSQGRGPRGQFF.

This chain links TRBV9 with TRBJ2-1, with D unresolved. The CDR3 totals 14 residues. The V end was cut by 4 bases, the J end by 4 bases, with 12 bases between. CDR1 and CDR2 from the germline V gene are SGDLS and YYNGEE. The DNA for the CDR3 is TGTGCCAGCAGCCCCCGATACCTATACAATGAGCAGTTCTTC. It encodes CASSPRYLYNEQFF.

The gene calls are TRBV6-6 and TRBJ1-4; 9 bases are shared with TRBD1. CDR3 length: 14 residues. Losses at the gene ends were 6 bases for V and 8 bases for J; bases not matched to a gene: 7. In germline, CDR1 is MNHNY, CDR2 SVGAGI (reference sequence). The CDR3 spells CASRETGGSEKLFF. CDR3 DNA sequence: TGTGCCAGCAGGGAAACAGGGGGCAGCGAAAAACTGTTTTTT.

This CDR3 is CAITERDRGIYEQYF. CDR3 nucleotides: TGTGCCATCACCGAGAGGGACAGGGGGATCTACGAGCAGTACTTC. The chain has TRBV10-3 and TRBJ2-7; 11 bases line up with TRBD1. Trimming removed 7 bases from V and 3 bases from J; junction bases left unmatched: 8. The length of the CDR3 is 15 residues. Looked up from germline, CDR1 is ENHRY and CDR2 is SYGVKD.

The CDR3 region has the DNA TGTGCCAGTAGTATGGGGACAGGGGAGTCGGACACTGAAGCTTTCTTT. Encoded protein: CASSMGTGESDTEAFF. The gene calls are TRBV19 and TRBJ1-1, with 10 nucleotides matching TRBD1. Trimming at V came to 3 bases and at J to 3 bases, leaving 7 bases not matched to a gene. The CDR3 length is 16 residues. Germline V gene lookup returns CDR1 LNHDA and CDR2 SQIVND (reference sequence).

This rearrangement joins TRBV7-2 to TRBJ1-2; no clear D. Trimming took off 4 bases at V and 2 bases at J, with 14 bases between the two ends. CDR3 length: 15 residues. The germline CDR1 and CDR2 sequences are SGHTA and FQGNSA. The CDR3 protein is CASSSTRVRNYGYTF. The CDR3 nucleotides read TGTGCCAGCAGCTCGACCCGGGTCCGAAACTATGGCTACACCTTC. Full variable domain (outside the CDR3, taken from reference TRBV7-2 and TRBJ1-2): GAGVSQSPSNKVTEKGKDVELRCDPISGHTALYWYRQSLGQGLEFLIYFQGNSAPDKSGLPSDRFSAERTGGSVSTLTIQRTQQEDSAVYLCASSSTRVRNYGYTFGSGTRLTVV.

This clone was seen a few times. A junction end diverges from the germline sequence, so it may reflect a read error. This chain links TRBV7-7 with TRBJ2-2; TRBD1 matches at 12 bases. The germline CDR1 and CDR2 sequences are SSHAT and FNYEAQ (reference sequence). CDR3 length: 15 amino acids. The CDR3 protein is CASSLGTGGPGELFF. Here the CDR3 DNA reads TGTGCTAGCAGCTTAGGGACAGGGGGCCCCGGGGAGCTGTTTTTT.

The chain uses TRBV28 and TRBJ1-4, with D perhaps TRBD1 (5 bases). Trimming removed 4 bases at V and 4 bases at J, with 13 bases between. The CDR3 totals 15 residues. The germline V gene encodes CDR1 MDHEN and CDR2 SYDVKM. The CDR3 here is CASSYLSGDNEKLFF. The CDR3, as DNA: TGTGCCAGCAGTTATCTCTCGGGGGATAATGAAAAACTGTTTTTT. Looking up the rest from reference TRBV28 and TRBJ1-4 gives the full variable domain: DVKVTQSSRYLVKRTGEKVFLECVQDMDHENMFWYRQDPGLGLRLIYFSYDVKMKEKGDIPEGYSVSREKKERFSLILESASTNQTSMYLCASSYLSGDNEKLFFGSGTQLSVL.

The chain joins TRBV4-3 to TRBJ2-5, with D possibly being TRBD2 (5 bases). CDR1 is LGHNA, CDR2 YSLEER, per germline. The CDR3 is made up of 17 amino acids. The ends were cut back, 0 bases at V and 2 bases at J, with 16 bases in the middle. The CDR3 loop reads CASSQDFSGMRQETQYF. The CDR3, as DNA: TGCGCCAGCAGCCAAGATTTCAGCGGTATGAGGCAAGAGACCCAGTACTTC.

This sequence joins TRBV7-3 and TRBJ2-5, with TRBD2 matching over 7 bases. V shed 5 bases and J 2 bases; nucleotides not matched to a gene: 5. CDR1 SGHTA and CDR2 FQGTGA come from the germline V gene. The CDR3 consists of 14 residues. As DNA, the CDR3 is TGTGCCAGCAGCATAGGCGGGGGACAAGAGACCCAGTACTTC. This gives the protein CASSIGGGQETQYF. Full variable domain (missing parts from reference TRBV7-3 and TRBJ2-5): GAGVSQTPSNKVTEKGKYVELRCDPISGHTALYWYRQSLGQGPEFLIYFQGTGAADDSGLPNDRFFAVRPEGSVSTLKIQRTERGDSAVYLCASSIGGGQETQYFGPGTRLLVL.

The chain carries TRBV11-1 and TRBJ2-1, with D tentatively TRBD2 (6 bases). Germline CDR1 reads SGHAT; CDR2 reads FQDESV (reference sequence). This CDR3 is built from 14 residues. The V gene lost 4 bases and the J gene lost 5 bases, with 12 bases spanning the gap. The CDR3 sequence: CASSSGVQNNEQFF. The CDR3 nucleotides read TGTGCCAGCAGCTCGGGAGTTCAAAACAATGAGCAGTTCTTC.

The J gene is TRBJ1-2, the V gene TRBV28; 8 nucleotides match TRBD1. The CDR3 is 15 amino acids. Trimming at V came to 5 bases and at J to 8 bases, leaving 13 bases not matched to a gene. Looked up from germline, CDR1 is MDHEN and CDR2 is SYDVKM. The CDR3 region is CASSPGQGLIWGYTF. DNA of the CDR3: TGTGCCAGCAGTCCAGGACAGGGTCTGATCTGGGGCTACACCTTC.

The chain links TRBV5-6 to TRBJ2-7; TRBD1 might be the D (5 bases). Germline lookup yields CDR1 SGHDT and CDR2 YYEEEE. CDR3 length: 13 residues. V lost 5 bases, J lost 2 bases, and 11 bases lay in between. The CDR3 coding sequence is TGTGCCAGCAGTCCTCAGGGAACCTACGAGCAGTACTTC. The encoded protein is CASSPQGTYEQYF.

This clone has a handful of counts. This chain connects TRBV7-9 to TRBJ2-7; 8 bases agree with TRBD2. Germline-derived CDR1 and CDR2 are SEHNR and FQNEAQ (reference sequence). V lost 5 bases, J lost 1 base, and 10 bases stayed unmatched. The CDR3 contains 16 residues. The CDR3 DNA sequence: TGTGCCAGCAGCAGCACTAGCGGTCAGGGTTCCTACGAGCAGTACTTC. This translates into CASSSTSGQGSYEQYF.

V usage is TRBV18 and J usage is TRBJ1-4; D possibly corresponds to TRBD1 (5 bases). V was clipped by 3 bases and J by 8 bases, with 13 bases between them. The CDR3 loop spans 14 amino acids. Germline V gives CDR1 KGHSH, CDR2 LQKENI. CDR3 amino acids: CASSPGQGLEKLFF. The CDR3 DNA is TGTGCCAGCTCACCGGGGCAGGGACTAGAAAAACTGTTTTTT.

The chain is built from TRBV2 and TRBJ2-7; 9 bases line up with TRBD1. Germline CDR1 is SNHLY and CDR2 is FYNNEI. The CDR3 contains 17 residues. V trimming: 4 bases; J trimming: 5 bases; junction bases outside the gene matches: 15. CDR3: CASSVGGTGSSRHEQYF. The CDR3 bases are TGTGCCAGCAGTGTCGGTGGGACAGGGAGTAGTAGGCACGAGCAGTACTTC.

The genes are TRBV9 and TRBJ2-5; D is possibly TRBD1 (6 bases). The germline gives CDR1 SGDLS, CDR2 YYNGEE. Trimming stripped 3 bases from V and 4 bases from J, with 13 bases between. The CDR3 is 14 amino acids. CDR3: CASSAREGGETQYF. The CDR3 bases are TGTGCCAGCAGCGCCCGAGAAGGGGGAGAGACCCAGTACTTC.

On this clone: One end of the junction varies from germline; a read error may be responsible. The rearrangement joins TRBV29-1 to TRBJ2-1, with 10 nucleotides matching TRBD1. Germline V gene sequence: CDR1 SQVTM, CDR2 ANQGSEA. There are 12 residues in the CDR3. CDR3 nucleotide sequence: TGCAGCGTTGATTTTCGGGACAGGGGCCACCTCTTC. Translation: CSVDFRDRGHLF.